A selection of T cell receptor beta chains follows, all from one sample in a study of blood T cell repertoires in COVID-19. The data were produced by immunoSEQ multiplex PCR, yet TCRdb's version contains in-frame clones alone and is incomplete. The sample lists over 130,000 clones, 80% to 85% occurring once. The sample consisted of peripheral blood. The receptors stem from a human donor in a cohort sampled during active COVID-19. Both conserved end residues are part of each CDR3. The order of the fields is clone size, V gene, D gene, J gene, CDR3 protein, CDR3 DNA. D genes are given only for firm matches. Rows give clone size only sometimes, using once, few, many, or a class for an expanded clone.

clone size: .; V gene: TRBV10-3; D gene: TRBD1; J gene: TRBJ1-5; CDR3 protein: CAISAGTGIDQPQHF; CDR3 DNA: TGTGCCATCAGCGCCGGGACAGGGATAGATCAGCCCCAGCATTTT
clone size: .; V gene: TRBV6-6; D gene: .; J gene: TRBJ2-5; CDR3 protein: CASSYGHSGETQYF; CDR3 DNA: TGTGCCAGCAGTTACGGCCATAGCGGAGAGACCCAGTACTTC
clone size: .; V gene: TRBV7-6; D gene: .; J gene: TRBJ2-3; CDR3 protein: CASSSSSRSTDTQYF; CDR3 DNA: TGTGCCAGCAGCTCTAGTTCAAGGAGCACAGATACGCAGTATTTT
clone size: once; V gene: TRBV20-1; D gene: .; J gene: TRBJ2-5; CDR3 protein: CSASSQGRETQYF; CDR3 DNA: TGCAGTGCTAGTTCGCAGGGCCGAGAGACCCAGTACTTC
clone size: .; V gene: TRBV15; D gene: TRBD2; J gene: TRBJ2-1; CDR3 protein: CATSRELMGSGGYNEQFF; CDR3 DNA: TGTGCCACCAGCAGAGAACTGATGGGTAGCGGGGGATACAATGAGCAGTTCTTC
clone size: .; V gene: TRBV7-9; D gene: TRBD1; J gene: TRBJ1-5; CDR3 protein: CASSRWPGTESNQPQHF; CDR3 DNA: TGTGCCAGCAGCCGATGGCCCGGGACAGAGAGCAATCAGCCCCAGCATTTT
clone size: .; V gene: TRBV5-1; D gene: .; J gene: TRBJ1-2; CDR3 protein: CASSQEGIGGYTF; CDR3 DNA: TGCGCCAGCAGCCAAGAGGGTATCGGTGGCTACACCTTC
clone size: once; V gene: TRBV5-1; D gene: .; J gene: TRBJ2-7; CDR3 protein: CASSLQGYEQYF; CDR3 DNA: TGCGCCAGCAGCTTGCAGGGTTACGAGCAGTACTTC
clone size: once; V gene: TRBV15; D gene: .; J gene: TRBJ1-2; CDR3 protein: CATSSQEANYGYTF; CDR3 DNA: TGTGCCACCAGCTCCCAGGAGGCTAACTATGGCTACACCTTC
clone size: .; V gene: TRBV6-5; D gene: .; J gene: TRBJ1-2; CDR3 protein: CASSSVRQLANYGYTF; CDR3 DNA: TGTGCCAGCAGTTCCGTTCGACAGCTAGCTAACTATGGCTACACCTTC
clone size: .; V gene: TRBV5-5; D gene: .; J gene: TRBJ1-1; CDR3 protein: CASSLGLGHQSTEAFF; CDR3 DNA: TGTGCCAGCAGCTTGGGTTTGGGACACCAATCGACTGAAGCTTTCTTT